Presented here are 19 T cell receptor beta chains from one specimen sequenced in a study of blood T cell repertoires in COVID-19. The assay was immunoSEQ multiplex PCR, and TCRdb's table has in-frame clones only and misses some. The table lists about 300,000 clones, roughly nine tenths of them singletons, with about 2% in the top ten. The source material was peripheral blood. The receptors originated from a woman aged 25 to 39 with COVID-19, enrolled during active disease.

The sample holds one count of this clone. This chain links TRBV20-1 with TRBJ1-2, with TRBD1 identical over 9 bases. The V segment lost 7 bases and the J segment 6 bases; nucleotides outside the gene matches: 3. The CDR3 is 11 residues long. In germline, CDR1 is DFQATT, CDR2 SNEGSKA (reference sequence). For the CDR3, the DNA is TGCAGTGGGACAGGGGTTAATGGCTACACCTTC. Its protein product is CSGTGVNGYTF.

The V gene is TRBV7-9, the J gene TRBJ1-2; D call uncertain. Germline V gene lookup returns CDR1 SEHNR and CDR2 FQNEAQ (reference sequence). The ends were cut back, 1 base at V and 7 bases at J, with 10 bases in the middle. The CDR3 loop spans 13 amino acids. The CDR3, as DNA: TGTGCCAGCAGCTTAGTCAGTATACCTGGCTACACCTTC. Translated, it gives CASSLVSIPGYTF.

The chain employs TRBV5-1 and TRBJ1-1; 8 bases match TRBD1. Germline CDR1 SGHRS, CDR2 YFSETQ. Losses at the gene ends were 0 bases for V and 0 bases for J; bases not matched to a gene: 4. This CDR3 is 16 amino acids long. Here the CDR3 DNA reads TGCGCCAGCAGCTTGGCCCAGGGGGCTTTGAACACTGAAGCTTTCTTT. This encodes CASSLAQGALNTEAFF.

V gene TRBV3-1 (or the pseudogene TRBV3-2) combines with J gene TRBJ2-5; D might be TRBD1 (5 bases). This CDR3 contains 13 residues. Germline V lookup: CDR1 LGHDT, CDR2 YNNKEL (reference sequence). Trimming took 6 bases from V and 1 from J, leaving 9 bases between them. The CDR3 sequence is CASSSTVQETQYF. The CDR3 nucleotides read TGTGCCAGCAGTTCGACAGTCCAAGAGACCCAGTACTTC.

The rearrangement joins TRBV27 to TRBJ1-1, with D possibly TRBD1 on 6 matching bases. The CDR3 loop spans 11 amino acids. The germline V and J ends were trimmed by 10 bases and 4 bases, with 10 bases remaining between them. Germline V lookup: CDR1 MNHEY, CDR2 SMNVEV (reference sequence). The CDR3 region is CAKGGGTEAFF. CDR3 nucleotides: TGTGCCAAGGGAGGGGGCACTGAAGCTTTCTTT.

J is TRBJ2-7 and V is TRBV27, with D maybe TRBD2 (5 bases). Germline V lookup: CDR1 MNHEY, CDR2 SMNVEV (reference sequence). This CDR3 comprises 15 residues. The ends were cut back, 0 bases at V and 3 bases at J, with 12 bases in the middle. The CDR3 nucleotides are TGTGCCAGCAGTTTATCCCCAGAGAGCGGCTACGAGCAGTACGTC. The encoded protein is CASSLSPESGYEQYV.

The CDR3 nucleotides are TGTGCCAGCAGTTCCTCAGGGGCAGGCTACAATGAGCAGTTCTTC. Its translation is CASSSSGAGYNEQFF. The chain is built from TRBV11-2 and TRBJ2-1; tentative D call: TRBD1 (6 bases). The CDR3 contains 15 residues. The V end was cut by 6 bases, the J end by 3 bases, with 15 bases between. Germline CDR1 reads SGHAT; CDR2 reads FQNNGV.

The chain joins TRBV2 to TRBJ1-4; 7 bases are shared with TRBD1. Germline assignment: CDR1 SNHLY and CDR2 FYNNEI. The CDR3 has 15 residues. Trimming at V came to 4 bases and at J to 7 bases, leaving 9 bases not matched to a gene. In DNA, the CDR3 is TGTGCCAGCAGTGTCAACAGGGGAAACAGTGAAAAACTGTTTTTT. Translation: CASSVNRGNSEKLFF.

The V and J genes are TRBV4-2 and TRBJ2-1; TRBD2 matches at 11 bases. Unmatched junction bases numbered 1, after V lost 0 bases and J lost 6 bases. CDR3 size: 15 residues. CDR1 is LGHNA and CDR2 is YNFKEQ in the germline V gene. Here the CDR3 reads CASSQDSGGANEQFF. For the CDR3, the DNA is TGTGCCAGCAGCCAAGATAGCGGGGGGGCCAATGAGCAGTTCTTC.

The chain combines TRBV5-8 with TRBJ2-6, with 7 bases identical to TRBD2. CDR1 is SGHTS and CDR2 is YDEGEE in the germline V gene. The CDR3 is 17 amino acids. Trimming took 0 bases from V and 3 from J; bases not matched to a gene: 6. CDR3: CASSLAGGSGGANVLTF. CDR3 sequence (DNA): TGTGCCAGCAGCTTGGCGGGAGGCTCTGGTGGGGCCAACGTCCTGACTTTC.

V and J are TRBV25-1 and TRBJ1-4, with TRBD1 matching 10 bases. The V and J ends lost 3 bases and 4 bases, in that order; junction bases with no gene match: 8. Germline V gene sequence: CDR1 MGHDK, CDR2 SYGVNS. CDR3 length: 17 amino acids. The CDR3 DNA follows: TGTGCCAGCAGTGACTCCGGACAGGGGGGGGATAATGAAAAACTGTTTTTT. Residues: CASSDSGQGGDNEKLFF.

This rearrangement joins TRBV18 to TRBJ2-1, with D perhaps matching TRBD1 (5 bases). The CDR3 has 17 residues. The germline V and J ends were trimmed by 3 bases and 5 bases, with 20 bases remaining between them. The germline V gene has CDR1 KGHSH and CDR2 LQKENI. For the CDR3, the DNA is TGTGCCAGCTCACCTCTGCCCTCAGGGTTTAGGGACAATGAGCAGTTCTTC. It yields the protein CASSPLPSGFRDNEQFF.

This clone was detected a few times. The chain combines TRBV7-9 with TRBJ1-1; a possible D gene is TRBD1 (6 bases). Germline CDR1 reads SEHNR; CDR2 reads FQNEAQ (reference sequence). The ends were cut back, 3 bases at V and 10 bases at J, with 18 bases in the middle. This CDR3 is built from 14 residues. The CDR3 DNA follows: TGTGCCAGCAGCTTCGGGACAAGGGGCGACATAGCTTTCTTT. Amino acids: CASSFGTRGDIAFF.

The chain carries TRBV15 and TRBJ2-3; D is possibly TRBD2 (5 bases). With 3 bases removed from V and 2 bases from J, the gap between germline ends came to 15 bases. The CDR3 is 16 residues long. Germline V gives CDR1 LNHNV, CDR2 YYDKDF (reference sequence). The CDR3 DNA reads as TGTGCCACCAGCAGCCCTCTAAGGGAGCTCACAGATACGCAGTATTTT. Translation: CATSSPLRELTDTQYF.

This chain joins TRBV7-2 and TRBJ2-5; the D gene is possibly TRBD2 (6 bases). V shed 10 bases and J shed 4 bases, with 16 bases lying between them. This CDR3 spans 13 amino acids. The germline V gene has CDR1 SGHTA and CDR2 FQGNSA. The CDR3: CATHLRRGETQYF. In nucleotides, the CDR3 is TGTGCCACCCACCTAAGGCGGGGAGAGACCCAGTACTTC.

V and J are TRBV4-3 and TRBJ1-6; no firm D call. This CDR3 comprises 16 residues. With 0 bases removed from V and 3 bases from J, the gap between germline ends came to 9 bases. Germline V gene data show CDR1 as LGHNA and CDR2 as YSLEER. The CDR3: CASSQDWPNYNSPLHF. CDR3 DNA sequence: TGCGCCAGCAGCCAAGATTGGCCGAACTATAATTCACCCCTCCACTTT.

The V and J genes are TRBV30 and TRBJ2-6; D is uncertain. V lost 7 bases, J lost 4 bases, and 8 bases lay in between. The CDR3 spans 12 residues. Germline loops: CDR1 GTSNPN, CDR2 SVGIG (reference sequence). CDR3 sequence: CAYISGANVLTF. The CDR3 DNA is TGTGCCTATATCTCGGGGGCCAACGTCCTGACTTTC.

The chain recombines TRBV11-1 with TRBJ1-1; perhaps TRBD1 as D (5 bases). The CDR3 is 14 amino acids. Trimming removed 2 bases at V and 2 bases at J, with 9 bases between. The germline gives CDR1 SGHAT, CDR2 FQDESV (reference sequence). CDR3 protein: CASSLRRGNTEAFF. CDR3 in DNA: TGTGCCAGCAGCTTAAGAAGGGGCAACACTGAAGCTTTCTTT.

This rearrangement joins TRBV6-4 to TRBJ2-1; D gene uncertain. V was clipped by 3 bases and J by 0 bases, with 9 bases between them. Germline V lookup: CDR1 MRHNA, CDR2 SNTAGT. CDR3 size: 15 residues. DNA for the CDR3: TGTGCCAGCAGTGAAACCGGTAGCTCCTACAATGAGCAGTTCTTC. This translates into CASSETGSSYNEQFF.